The rows below give T cell receptor beta chains drawn from one sample of a study of blood T cell repertoires in COVID-19. Generated by immunoSEQ multiplex PCR, the TCRdb table keeps only in-frame clones and is missing some. The table shows around 130,000 clones, with roughly 82% occurring only once. The sequencing input was peripheral blood. These receptors originate from a human donor in a cohort sampled during active COVID-19. Each CDR3 is given with its conserved first and last residue. The D gene is left open where the match is weak. Some rows have no size entry. The others give once, few or many, or a class for an expanded clone.

.,TRBJ2-5,TRBV4-2,TRBD1,CASSQEGGLLETQYF,TGTGCCAGCAGCCAAGAAGGGGGCCTCTTGGAGACCCAGTACTTC
.,TRBJ2-3,TRBV6-6,.,CASSYPLTGSTDTQYF,TGTGCCAGCAGTTACCCGCTCACTGGTAGCACAGATACGCAGTATTTT
.,TRBJ1-1,TRBV29-1,.,CSVTQPRRGWTEAFF,TGCAGCGTTACGCAGCCACGAAGGGGTTGGACTGAAGCTTTCTTT
.,TRBJ2-3,TRBV11-3,.,CASSLSDTDTQYF,TGTGCCAGCAGCTTATCAGACACAGATACGCAGTATTTT
.,TRBJ2-7,TRBV2,.,CAATRGRHEQYF,TGTGCCGCAACACGGGGTCGCCACGAGCAGTACTTC
few,TRBJ2-2,TRBV10-3,TRBD1,CAISESRGLPGSNTGELFF,TGTGCCATCAGTGAGTCGAGGGGGCTGCCAGGATCGAACACCGGGGAGCTGTTTTTT
.,TRBJ1-6,TRBV6-5,TRBD1,CASSYSGQGASPLHF,TGTGCCAGCAGTTACTCGGGACAGGGAGCTTCACCCCTCCACTTT
.,TRBJ1-5,TRBV2,TRBD1,CASSDRGLQPQHF,TGTGCCAGCAGTGACAGGGGGCTTCAGCCCCAGCATTTT
.,TRBJ1-2,TRBV2,TRBD1,CASTPGTGLGYTF,TGTGCCAGCACCCCCGGGACAGGCCTTGGCTACACCTTC
few,TRBJ2-5,TRBV5-1,TRBD2,CASSSAGTSSVETQYF,TGCGCCAGCAGCTCGGCCGGGACTAGTTCTGTAGAGACCCAGTACTTC
few,TRBJ2-3,TRBV15,.,CATSRDFGSAKSSTDTQYF,TGTGCCACCAGCAGAGATTTTGGAAGCGCCAAATCTAGCACAGATACGCAGTATTTT
.,TRBJ1-2,TRBV28,TRBD1,CATSFRDRAVYGYTF,TGTGCCACGTCCTTCCGGGACAGGGCCGTCTATGGCTACACCTTC
once,TRBJ2-6,TRBV19,.,CASMAGSGANVLTF,TGTGCCAGTATGGCGGGCTCTGGGGCCAACGTCCTGACTTTC
once,TRBJ1-2,TRBV19,TRBD1,CASSTPTGAYGYTF,TGTGCCAGTAGTACTCCGACAGGGGCCTATGGCTACACCTTC
.,TRBJ1-3,TRBV11-2,.,CASSPSYAGYLGNTIYF,TGTGCCAGCAGCCCCAGCTACGCCGGGTACCTCGGAAACACCATATATTTT
.,TRBJ1-5,TRBV6-1,TRBD1,CASSETGSHQPQHF,TGTGCCAGCAGTGAGACAGGGTCGCATCAGCCCCAGCATTTT
.,TRBJ2-1,TRBV5-1,TRBD2,CASSPTLAANEQFF,TGCGCCAGCAGCCCCACACTAGCGGCCAATGAGCAGTTCTTC
.,TRBJ1-5,TRBV5-1,.,CASSSGGGSNQPQHF,TGCGCCAGCAGCTCGGGAGGGGGTAGCAATCAGCCCCAGCATTTT
.,TRBJ1-2,TRBV3-1/TRBV3-2,.,CASSPLGGGDYGYTF,TGTGCCAGCAGCCCATTGGGGGGAGGGGACTATGGCTACACCTTC
once,TRBJ2-1,TRBV19,TRBD2,CASSIASGAYNEQFF,TGTGCCAGTAGTATAGCCAGCGGGGCTTACAATGAGCAGTTCTTC
.,TRBJ2-7,TRBV10-2,.,CASSVQPSYEQYF,TGCGCCAGCAGTGTACAGCCATCCTACGAGCAGTACTTC
.,TRBJ1-5,TRBV2,.,CASSEQSSNQPQHF,TGTGCCAGCAGTGAACAGTCCAGCAATCAGCCCCAGCATTTT
.,TRBJ2-1,TRBV19,TRBD2,CASSIGLAGGDEQFF,TGTGCCAGTAGTATCGGACTAGCGGGGGGGGATGAGCAGTTCTTC
once,TRBJ1-6,TRBV4-1,.,CASSQATVLSPLHF,TGCGCCAGCAGCCAAGCGACAGTCCTTTCACCCCTCCACTTT
.,TRBJ2-3,TRBV3-1/TRBV3-2,.,CASSQQAGGTDTQYF,TGTGCCAGCAGCCAACAGGCCGGGGGCACAGATACGCAGTATTTT
few,TRBJ1-5,TRBV4-1,TRBD1,CASSQDTGENQPQHF,TGCGCCAGCAGCCAAGATACAGGGGAGAATCAGCCCCAGCATTTT
.,TRBJ2-5,TRBV11-3,TRBD1,CASSWDRGQETQYF,TGTGCCAGCAGCTGGGACAGGGGGCAAGAGACCCAGTACTTC
.,TRBJ2-1,TRBV19,.,CASSTDGSSYNEQFF,TGTGCCAGTAGTACTGACGGGAGCTCCTACAATGAGCAGTTCTTC
.,TRBJ2-7,TRBV10-2,.,CASSVDSAKYF,TGCGCCAGCAGTGTAGACAGTGCGAAGTACTTC
.,TRBJ2-1,TRBV6-6,.,CASSSPSRNEQFF,TGTGCCAGCAGTTCCCCGAGCCGCAATGAGCAGTTCTTC
.,TRBJ2-2,TRBV7-2,TRBD1,CASSAGTGGTGELFF,TGTGCCAGCAGCGCCGGGACAGGGGGGACCGGGGAGCTGTTTTTT
.,TRBJ2-5,TRBV6-2/TRBV6-3,TRBD1,CASSHRQGWETQYF,TGTGCCAGCAGTCATAGACAGGGGTGGGAGACCCAGTACTTC
.,TRBJ2-1,TRBV5-5,TRBD2,CASSLVGRSYNEQFF,TGTGCCAGCAGCTTGGTCGGGAGGTCCTACAATGAGCAGTTCTTC
.,TRBJ2-4,TRBV3-1/TRBV3-2,TRBD1,CASSQPTGQGVAKNIQYF,TGTGCCAGCAGCCAACCCACGGGACAGGGGGTCGCCAAAAACATTCAGTACTTC
.,TRBJ1-1,TRBV6-5,TRBD1,CASSRVGGAPEAFF,TGTGCCAGCAGTCGGGTAGGGGGCGCCCCTGAAGCTTTCTTT
.,TRBJ1-1,TRBV5-1,.,CASSLDEGVNTEAFF,TGCGCCAGCAGCTTGGATGAGGGAGTGAACACTGAAGCTTTCTTT
.,TRBJ1-6,TRBV2,TRBD1,CASTDRVGNSPLHF,TGTGCCAGCACCGACAGGGTAGGAAATTCACCCCTCCACTTT
.,TRBJ2-1,TRBV11-2,.,CASSFSSLALYNEQFF,TGTGCCAGCAGCTTCTCCAGTCTAGCTCTCTACAATGAGCAGTTCTTC
.,TRBJ2-3,TRBV12-1,.,CASREIKFSGHTQYF,TGTGCCAGCAGGGAAATTAAATTTAGCGGCCATACGCAGTATTTT
.,TRBJ2-1,TRBV24-1,TRBD2,CATSDGTSGSYNEQFF,TGTGCCACCAGTGATGGGACTAGCGGGAGTTACAATGAGCAGTTCTTC
.,TRBJ2-1,TRBV5-1,TRBD1,CATRYSGQVQNEQFF,TGCGCCACCCGATACTCAGGACAGGTTCAAAATGAGCAGTTCTTC
.,TRBJ1-3,TRBV7-9,.,CASTRDSSGNTIYF,TGTGCCAGCACCCGTGACAGCTCTGGAAACACCATATATTTT